These 22 T cell receptor beta chains share one sample of origin, sequenced in a study of CD8 T cells in cerebrospinal fluid in Alzheimer's disease. TCRdb reprocessed the 10x single-cell sequencing reads and reports one entry per CDR3 protein, with no DNA. The sample totals roughly 1,600 distinct CDR3 sequences. Sequencing used cerebrospinal fluid. Every receptor here comes from a human donor with mild cognitive impairment.

This clonotype is called medium-sized (0.01 to 0.1%) based on its frequency. The rearrangement links TRBV3-1 to TRBJ1-1; the TRBD1 assignment by TCRdb is unverifiable without DNA. The germline V gene has CDR1 LGHDT and CDR2 YNNKEL (reference sequence). CDR3 length: 14 amino acids. The CDR3 protein is CASSEGESAPEAFF.

The J gene is TRBJ2-7, the V gene TRBV5-4; the D call from TCRdb, TRBD2, cannot be confirmed without DNA. Germline values: CDR1 SGHNT, CDR2 YYREEE (reference sequence). This CDR3 is 15 amino acids long. The CDR3 loop reads CASSLGSGIPYEQYF.

This clonotype is deemed medium-sized by its frequency. The rearrangement joins TRBV11-2 to TRBJ1-3. The germline V gene encodes CDR1 SGHAT and CDR2 FQNNGV. The CDR3 totals 15 residues. CDR3 region: CASSGGYYSGNTIYF.

This clonotype ranks as large (0.1 to 1%) in terms of frequency. The rearrangement links TRBV27 to TRBJ2-7; lacking DNA, the TRBD2 call made by TCRdb goes unchecked. The CDR3 spans 14 residues. Germline lookup yields CDR1 MNHEY and CDR2 SMNVEV (reference sequence). The CDR3: CASSKSGASYEQYF.

The chain uses TRBV19 and TRBJ2-7; TCRdb reports TRBD1, a call that lacks DNA to check it against. CDR1 LNHDA and CDR2 SQIVND come from the germline V gene (reference sequence). The CDR3 runs to 15 residues. The CDR3 protein is CASSMRGAASYEQYF. Combining the CDR3 with reference TRBV19 and TRBJ2-7 gives the whole variable domain DGGITQSPKYLFRKEGQNVTLSCEQNLNHDAMYWYRQDPGQGLRLIYYSQIVNDFQKGDIAEGYSVSREKKESFPLTVTSAQKNPTAFYLCASSMRGAASYEQYFGPGTRLTVT.

Frequency places this clonotype as large. The V gene is TRBV5-1, the J gene TRBJ2-1. Per germline, CDR1 SGHRS and CDR2 YFSETQ. This CDR3 comprises 14 residues. CDR3 loop: CASSLAKMNNEQFF.

The chain links TRBV5-1 to TRBJ2-1. This CDR3 region has 13 residues. Germline V gives CDR1 SGHRS, CDR2 YFSETQ. The CDR3 sequence is CASSLGTYNEQFF.

Frequency places this clonotype as medium-sized. This chain uses TRBV19 with TRBJ1-2; TCRdb picks TRBD1, but there is no DNA to check that call. This CDR3 has 16 residues. Germline V CDR1 and CDR2: LNHDA, SQIVND (reference sequence). The CDR3 sequence is CASSIDGTGHPYGYTF. The full variable domain, completed using reference TRBV19 and TRBJ1-2, is DGGITQSPKYLFRKEGQNVTLSCEQNLNHDAMYWYRQDPGQGLRLIYYSQIVNDFQKGDIAEGYSVSREKKESFPLTVTSAQKNPTAFYLCASSIDGTGHPYGYTFGSGTRLTVV.

This clonotype counts as medium-sized (0.01 to 0.1%) by frequency. The chain links TRBV2 to TRBJ2-7; the TRBD1 assignment by TCRdb is unverifiable without DNA. CDR1 is SNHLY and CDR2 is FYNNEI in the germline V gene. The CDR3 has 14 amino acids. CDR3 loop: CASRGTGVVHEQYF.

Judged by frequency, this clonotype is medium-sized. The rearrangement uses TRBV12-3 or TRBV12-4 and TRBJ2-1; the D gene TCRdb calls, TRBD2, cannot be checked with no DNA. This CDR3 spans 15 amino acids. The CDR3 protein is CASSLVAGGRNEQFF.

This chain uses TRBV7-2 with TRBJ1-5. The CDR3 has 15 amino acids. Germline V gives CDR1 SGHTA, CDR2 FQGNSA. CDR3 in amino acids: CASSLEAGTNQPQHF.

In terms of frequency, this clonotype is large. V usage is TRBV28 and J usage is TRBJ2-2; the TRBD1 assignment by TCRdb is unverifiable without DNA. Germline V gives CDR1 MDHEN, CDR2 SYDVKM. CDR3 length: 16 residues. The CDR3 sequence: CASSFRKGRGDGELFF.

This clonotype is identified as medium-sized from frequency. The chain uses TRBV14 and TRBJ1-2; the D gene TCRdb calls, TRBD1, cannot be checked with no DNA. CDR1 and CDR2 from the germline V gene are SGHDN and FVKESK. The CDR3 runs to 14 residues. The chain's CDR3 is CASSQGQGYDGYTF.

The CDR3 loop reads CASRLRDTRAGYTF. The chain combines TRBV7-6 with TRBJ1-2. The CDR3 contains 14 residues. The germline V gene has CDR1 SGHVS and CDR2 FNYEAQ.

This clonotype is deemed medium-sized by its frequency. This chain's CDR3 is CASSLEGDYGYTF. The chain is built from TRBV28 and TRBJ1-2. Germline V gene sequence: CDR1 MDHEN, CDR2 SYDVKM. This CDR3 comprises 13 residues.

This clonotype is called medium-sized based on its frequency. The chain employs TRBV15 and TRBJ2-7; absent DNA, TCRdb's TRBD2 call cannot be checked. In germline, CDR1 is LNHNV, CDR2 YYDKDF (reference sequence). The CDR3 has 15 residues. This CDR3 is CATSRGLAGAYEQYF. Full variable domain (remainder filled in from reference TRBV15 and TRBJ2-7): DAMVIQNPRYQVTQFGKPVTLSCSQTLNHNVMYWYQQKSSQAPKLLFHYYDKDFNNEADTPDNFQSRRPNTSFCFLDIRSPGLGDTAMYLCATSRGLAGAYEQYFGPGTRLTVT.

J is TRBJ2-3 and V is TRBV11-1; TCRdb lists TRBD2, though no DNA is available to test this call. From germline, CDR1 is SGHAT and CDR2 FQDESV (reference sequence). CDR3 length: 19 amino acids. CDR3 amino acids: CASSLRPGLGHSGTDTQYF.

In terms of frequency, this clonotype is large. The chain combines TRBV5-5 with TRBJ2-7; TCRdb lists TRBD1, though no DNA is available to test this call. The CDR3 spans 12 residues. In germline, CDR1 is SGHKS, CDR2 YYEKEE (reference sequence). This CDR3 is CASSLGTAEQYF. The full variable domain, in which reference TRBV5-5 and TRBJ2-7 provide the parts outside the CDR3, is DAGVTQSPTHLIKTRGQQVTLRCSPISGHKSVSWYQQVLGQGPQFIFQYYEKEERGRGNFPDRFSARQFPNYSSELNVNALLLGDSALYLCASSLGTAEQYFGPGTRLTVT.

Considering frequency, this clonotype is medium-sized (0.01 to 0.1%). This rearrangement joins TRBV5-4 to TRBJ1-2. This CDR3 has 14 amino acids. Germline loops: CDR1 SGHNT, CDR2 YYREEE (reference sequence). CDR3 sequence reads: CASRGREANYGYTF.

This clonotype shows up as medium-sized by frequency. The J gene is TRBJ2-5, the V gene TRBV6-1; TCRdb designates TRBD1, a call that cannot be tested without DNA. The CDR3 extends over 13 amino acids. Germline lookup yields CDR1 MNHNS and CDR2 SASEGT. CDR3 sequence: CASSSGGAKTQYF.

Considering frequency, this clonotype is medium-sized (0.01 to 0.1%). This chain links TRBV7-9 with TRBJ2-7; TCRdb lists TRBD2, though no DNA is available to test this call. From germline, CDR1 is SEHNR and CDR2 FQNEAQ (reference sequence). The CDR3 extends over 17 amino acids. The CDR3 spells CASSSITSGTRDYEQYF.

This clonotype counts as medium-sized by frequency. The chain couples TRBV29-1 to TRBJ2-2; lacking DNA, the TRBD1 call made by TCRdb goes unchecked. The CDR3 runs 15 residues. Germline CDR1 SQVTM, CDR2 ANQGSEA. The CDR3 loop is CSVKKGTQNTGELFF.